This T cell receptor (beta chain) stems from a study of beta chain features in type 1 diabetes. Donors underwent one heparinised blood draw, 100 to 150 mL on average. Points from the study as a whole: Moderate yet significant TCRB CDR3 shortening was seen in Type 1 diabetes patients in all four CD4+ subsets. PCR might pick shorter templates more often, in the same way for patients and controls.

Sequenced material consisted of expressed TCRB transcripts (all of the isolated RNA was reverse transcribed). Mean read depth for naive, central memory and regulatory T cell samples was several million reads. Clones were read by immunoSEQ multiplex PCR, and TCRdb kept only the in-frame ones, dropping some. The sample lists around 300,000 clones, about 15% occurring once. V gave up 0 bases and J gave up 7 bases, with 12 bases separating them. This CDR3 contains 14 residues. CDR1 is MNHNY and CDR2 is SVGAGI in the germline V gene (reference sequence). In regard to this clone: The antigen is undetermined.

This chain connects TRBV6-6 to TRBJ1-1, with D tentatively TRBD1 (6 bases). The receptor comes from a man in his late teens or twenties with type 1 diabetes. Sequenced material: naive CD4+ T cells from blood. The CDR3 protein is CASSYSSGVGEAFF. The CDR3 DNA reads TGTGCCAGCAGTTACTCGTCAGGGGTTGGTGAAGCTTTCTTT.